This T cell receptor (beta chain) was identified during a study of shared clonotypes between healthy human individuals. Study background: Researchers assigned three CD4 naive, three CD4 memory, two CD8 naive and one CD8 memory plate to each donor. The study's findings and limits: A handful of donors shared approximately 5% of their naive CD4 clonotypes. The study sampled only blood, and tissue repertoires likely differ.

Adults of Caucasian background living in Nashville, Tennessee made up all donors. CDR1 and CDR2 from the germline V gene are MNHEY and SVGAGI. Trimming took off 6 bases at V and 4 bases at J, with 10 bases between the two ends. The CDR3 sequence is 13 residues long. Concerning this clone: Its antigen is currently unknown.

Sequencing used immunoSEQ multiplex PCR; TCRdb keeps in-frame clones, though not all of them. The sample gives over 850,000 clones, 75% to 85% of which show up once; 0.52% is in the top ten. The V and J genes are TRBV6-5 and TRBJ2-1; possibly TRBD2 for D (6 bases). The sequence came from a man aged 18-30 years in good health. Some clones in this sample may be carry-over from other donors' samples. The sample taken for sequencing was memory CD4+ T cells from PBMCs. Subset: CD45RA-negative fraction. CDR3 loop: CASRRGQYNEQFF. CDR3 nucleotide sequence: TGTGCCAGCAGGCGGGGCCAGTACAATGAGCAGTTCTTC.